A selection of T cell receptor beta chains follows, all from one sample in a study of blood T cell repertoires in COVID-19. Data came from immunoSEQ multiplex PCR; TCRdb stores just in-frame clones and leaves some out. The sample records some 120,000 clones, around nine tenths being singletons. What was sequenced was peripheral blood. These receptors came from a man aged 50 to 60 with acute or convalescent COVID-19. Both conserved end residues are part of each CDR3. The D gene is left open where the match is weak. Where a row states a size, it is once, few, many or the class of an expanded clone; other rows omit it.

D: .; size: .; V: TRBV30; J: TRBJ1-4; CDR3: CAWSVTVRKLFF; DNA: TGTGCCTGGAGTGTAACAGTCAGAAAACTGTTTTTT
D: TRBD1; size: .; V: TRBV18; J: TRBJ2-5; CDR3: CASSLGQGFQETQYF; DNA: TGTGCCAGCTCACTGGGACAGGGTTTTCAAGAGACCCAGTACTTC
D: TRBD2; size: .; V: TRBV5-1; J: TRBJ2-1; CDR3: CASRKRDSYNEQFF; DNA: TGCGCCAGCAGGAAGCGGGACTCCTACAATGAGCAGTTCTTC
D: .; size: .; V: TRBV6-5; J: TRBJ2-5; CDR3: CASSSSPGVLSKTQYF; DNA: TGTGCCAGCAGTTCGTCCCCAGGGGTCCTTTCGAAGACCCAGTACTTC
D: .; size: .; V: TRBV19; J: TRBJ2-4; CDR3: CASSIPQTGNIQYF; DNA: TGTGCCAGTAGTATCCCACAGACAGGAAACATTCAGTACTTC
D: TRBD1; size: .; V: TRBV19; J: TRBJ1-1; CDR3: CASSDWTGVNTEAFF; DNA: TGTGCCAGTAGTGATTGGACAGGGGTGAACACTGAAGCTTTCTTT
D: TRBD1; size: .; V: TRBV19; J: TRBJ1-4; CDR3: CASSRGTDEKLFF; DNA: TGTGCCAGTAGTAGGGGGACAGATGAAAAACTGTTTTTT
D: .; size: once; V: TRBV6-4; J: TRBJ1-6; CDR3: CASSDSGVHNSPLHF; DNA: TGTGCCAGCAGTGACTCCGGGGTCCATAATTCACCCCTCCACTTT
D: .; size: once; V: TRBV19; J: TRBJ1-3; CDR3: CASSTTGYSGNTIYF; DNA: TGTGCCAGTAGTACGACAGGATACTCTGGAAACACCATATATTTT
D: TRBD1; size: .; V: TRBV5-6; J: TRBJ2-5; CDR3: CASSSLGSGQGAQETQYF; DNA: TGTGCCAGCAGCTCCCTCGGATCGGGACAGGGGGCCCAAGAGACCCAGTACTTC
D: .; size: .; V: TRBV19; J: TRBJ1-5; CDR3: CASSMGRDSNQPQHF; DNA: TGTGCCAGTAGTATGGGCAGGGATAGCAATCAGCCCCAGCATTTT
D: TRBD1; size: .; V: TRBV27; J: TRBJ1-5; CDR3: CASSPDRADQPQHF; DNA: TGTGCCAGCAGCCCGGACAGGGCCGATCAGCCCCAGCATTTT
D: .; size: .; V: TRBV6-5; J: TRBJ1-5; CDR3: CASSSNPNQPQHF; DNA: TGTGCCAGCAGTAGCAACCCGAATCAGCCCCAGCATTTT
D: .; size: .; V: TRBV7-8; J: TRBJ1-3; CDR3: CASSSPGNTIYF; DNA: TGTGCCAGCAGCTCCCCAGGAAACACCATATATTTT
D: .; size: .; V: TRBV7-9; J: TRBJ1-4; CDR3: CASSYIGTTNEKLFF; DNA: TGTGCCAGCAGCTACATCGGGACAACTAATGAAAAACTGTTTTTT
D: TRBD1; size: .; V: TRBV27; J: TRBJ1-3; CDR3: CASSRDSRNTIYF; DNA: TGTGCCAGCAGTCGGGACAGCCGAAACACCATATATTTT
D: TRBD2; size: .; V: TRBV11-2; J: TRBJ2-5; CDR3: CASRSGLTGPSGETQYF; DNA: TGTGCCAGCAGGTCGGGCTTGACAGGTCCTAGCGGGGAGACCCAGTACTTC
D: TRBD2; size: .; V: TRBV9; J: TRBJ2-6; CDR3: CASSVTSGTSGKLTGANVLTF; DNA: TGTGCCAGCAGCGTAACTTCCGGGACTAGCGGGAAGTTGACTGGGGCCAACGTCCTGACTTTC
D: TRBD1; size: .; V: TRBV5-1; J: TRBJ2-5; CDR3: CASTGDRASGLFETQYF; DNA: TGCGCCAGCACAGGAGACAGGGCGAGCGGATTGTTCGAGACCCAGTACTTC
D: TRBD2; size: .; V: TRBV30; J: TRBJ2-1; CDR3: CAWNMELAGGYNEQFF; DNA: TGTGCCTGGAACATGGAACTAGCGGGAGGATACAATGAGCAGTTCTTC
D: TRBD2; size: once; V: TRBV4-1; J: TRBJ2-7; CDR3: CASSGPLRTSGNSYEQYF; DNA: TGCGCCAGCAGCGGGCCTCTCCGTACTAGCGGAAATTCCTACGAGCAGTACTTC
D: TRBD1; size: .; V: TRBV18; J: TRBJ1-5; CDR3: CASSQGTGQPQHF; DNA: TGTGCCAGCTCACAGGGGACAGGTCAGCCCCAGCATTTT
D: .; size: .; V: TRBV10-3; J: TRBJ2-7; CDR3: CATGMGLNYEQYF; DNA: TGTGCCACAGGAATGGGTCTGAACTACGAGCAGTACTTC
D: .; size: .; V: TRBV18; J: TRBJ2-5; CDR3: CASSPGLQQTQYF; DNA: TGTGCCAGCTCACCGGGACTGCAGCAGACCCAGTACTTC
D: .; size: .; V: TRBV27; J: TRBJ1-1; CDR3: CASGASRNTEAFF; DNA: TGTGCCAGTGGGGCCAGCCGGAACACTGAAGCTTTCTTT
D: .; size: .; V: TRBV5-1; J: TRBJ2-7; CDR3: CASSSTVNYEQYF; DNA: TGCGCCAGCAGCTCAACGGTGAACTACGAGCAGTACTTC
D: .; size: .; V: TRBV12-5; J: TRBJ1-1; CDR3: CASGLVLGAQLGLNTEAFF; DNA: TGTGCTAGTGGTTTGGTACTGGGGGCCCAATTGGGGCTGAACACTGAAGCTTTCTTT
D: .; size: .; V: TRBV19; J: TRBJ1-5; CDR3: CASSTGTHSNQPQHF; DNA: TGTGCCAGTAGTACCGGGACACATAGCAATCAGCCCCAGCATTTT
D: .; size: .; V: TRBV7-2; J: TRBJ2-2; CDR3: CASSFRQNTGELFF; DNA: TGTGCCAGCAGCTTCCGACAGAACACCGGGGAGCTGTTTTTT
D: TRBD1; size: .; V: TRBV5-6; J: TRBJ2-7; CDR3: CASSLASRDRGRYEQYF; DNA: TGTGCCAGCAGCTTGGCGTCCAGGGACAGGGGGCGTTACGAGCAGTACTTC
D: .; size: .; V: TRBV19; J: TRBJ2-7; CDR3: CASSPVGGSYEQYF; DNA: TGTGCCAGTAGTCCCGTTGGCGGCTCCTACGAGCAGTACTTC
D: TRBD2; size: .; V: TRBV7-9; J: TRBJ2-2; CDR3: CASSLSPSGMVGTGELFF; DNA: TGTGCCAGCAGCTTAAGTCCTAGCGGGATGGTCGGCACCGGGGAGCTGTTTTTT
D: .; size: .; V: TRBV11-2; J: TRBJ1-1; CDR3: CASSFRRRNTEAFF; DNA: TGTGCCAGCAGCTTTAGGAGGCGGAACACTGAAGCTTTCTTT
D: .; size: few; V: TRBV6-5; J: TRBJ1-5; CDR3: CASRGLGNQPQHF; DNA: TGTGCCAGCAGGGGGCTCGGCAATCAGCCCCAGCATTTT
D: TRBD1; size: .; V: TRBV10-3; J: TRBJ2-5; CDR3: CAISEADPGQGYQETQYF; DNA: TGTGCCATCAGTGAGGCCGATCCGGGACAGGGGTACCAAGAGACCCAGTACTTC
D: .; size: .; V: TRBV5-1; J: TRBJ2-1; CDR3: CASSLAGDIYNEQFF; DNA: TGCGCCAGCAGCTTGGCCGGGGACATCTACAATGAGCAGTTCTTC
D: TRBD1; size: .; V: TRBV14; J: TRBJ2-7; CDR3: CASSYRWGTARRPYEQYF; DNA: TGTGCCAGCAGCTATCGCTGGGGGACAGCTCGAAGACCCTACGAGCAGTACTTC
D: .; size: once; V: TRBV6-5; J: TRBJ1-3; CDR3: CASAAWSSGNTIYF; DNA: TGTGCCAGCGCTGCCTGGAGCTCTGGAAACACCATATATTTT
D: .; size: .; V: TRBV25-1; J: TRBJ2-1; CDR3: CASRGSASYNEQFF; DNA: TGTGCCAGCCGTGGCAGCGCCTCCTACAATGAGCAGTTCTTC
D: TRBD2; size: .; V: TRBV5-4; J: TRBJ2-3; CDR3: CASSLGLASTDTQYF; DNA: TGTGCCAGCAGCTTGGGACTAGCCTCAACAGATACGCAGTATTTT
D: .; size: .; V: TRBV7-8; J: TRBJ1-2; CDR3: CASSPPGYGYTF; DNA: TGTGCCAGCAGCCCCCCGGGCTATGGCTACACCTTC
D: .; size: once; V: TRBV21-1; J: TRBJ2-2; CDR3: CASSKYGGSDTGELFF; DNA: TGTGCCAGCAGCAAATACGGCGGGAGCGACACCGGGGAGCTGTTTTTT
D: TRBD1; size: .; V: TRBV7-2; J: TRBJ2-7; CDR3: CASSLIRTGGSSYEQYF; DNA: TGTGCCAGCAGCTTAATCCGGACAGGGGGCAGCTCCTACGAGCAGTACTTC
D: .; size: .; V: TRBV10-3; J: TRBJ2-7; CDR3: CAIRVNQGPSYEQYF; DNA: TGTGCCATCAGGGTTAATCAGGGGCCATCCTACGAGCAGTACTTC
D: .; size: .; V: TRBV2; J: TRBJ1-2; CDR3: CARTGFYGYTF; DNA: TGTGCCAGAACAGGGTTCTATGGCTACACCTTC
D: TRBD1; size: .; V: TRBV12-5; J: TRBJ2-3; CDR3: CASGTGQVSTDTQYF; DNA: TGTGCTAGTGGCACGGGACAGGTTAGCACAGATACGCAGTATTTT
D: .; size: .; V: TRBV27; J: TRBJ1-2; CDR3: CASSFMGAYGYTF; DNA: TGTGCCAGCAGTTTTATGGGGGCCTATGGCTACACCTTC
D: TRBD2; size: once; V: TRBV19; J: TRBJ2-2; CDR3: CASSRLADTGELFF; DNA: TGTGCCAGTAGTAGACTAGCGGACACCGGGGAGCTGTTTTTT
D: TRBD1; size: .; V: TRBV7-8; J: TRBJ2-3; CDR3: CASSSWTGTETDTQYF; DNA: TGTGCCAGCAGCTCCTGGACAGGGACGGAGACAGATACGCAGTATTTT
D: .; size: .; V: TRBV7-9; J: TRBJ1-6; CDR3: CASSLSGNSPLHF; DNA: TGTGCCAGCAGCCTGAGCGGAAATTCACCCCTCCACTTT
D: .; size: .; V: TRBV10-3; J: TRBJ2-7; CDR3: CAISDTRLNEQYF; DNA: TGTGCCATCAGTGATACTAGGTTAAACGAGCAGTACTTC
D: .; size: once; V: TRBV27; J: TRBJ2-7; CDR3: CASSPSMGATAYEQYF; DNA: TGTGCCAGCAGTCCCTCTATGGGTGCGACAGCCTACGAGCAGTACTTC
D: TRBD1; size: .; V: TRBV7-9; J: TRBJ2-7; CDR3: CASSSSGPGGIYEQYF; DNA: TGTGCCAGCAGCTCTTCCGGGCCAGGGGGTATCTACGAGCAGTACTTC
D: TRBD1; size: .; V: TRBV6-6; J: TRBJ2-3; CDR3: CASSPRTGLGNTDTQYF; DNA: TGTGCCAGCAGTCCCCGGACAGGCCTCGGAAACACAGATACGCAGTATTTT
D: .; size: .; V: TRBV7-2; J: TRBJ2-7; CDR3: CASSLVYPSREQYF; DNA: TGTGCCAGCAGCTTAGTCTATCCGTCGAGGGAGCAGTACTTC